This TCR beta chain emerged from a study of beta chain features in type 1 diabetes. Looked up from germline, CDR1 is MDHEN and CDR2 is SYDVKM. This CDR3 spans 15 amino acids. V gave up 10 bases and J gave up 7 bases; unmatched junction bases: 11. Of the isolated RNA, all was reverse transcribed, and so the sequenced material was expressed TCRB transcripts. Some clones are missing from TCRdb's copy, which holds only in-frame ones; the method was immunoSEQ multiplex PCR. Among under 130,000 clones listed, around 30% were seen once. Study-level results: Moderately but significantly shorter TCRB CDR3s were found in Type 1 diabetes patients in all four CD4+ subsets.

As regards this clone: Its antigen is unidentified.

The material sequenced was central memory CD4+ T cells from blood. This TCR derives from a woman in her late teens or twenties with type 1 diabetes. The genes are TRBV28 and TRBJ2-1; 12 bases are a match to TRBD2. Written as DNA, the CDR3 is TGTGCCAACGCCCCTCTAGCGGGAGGGGAAAATGAGCAGTTCTTC. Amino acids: CANAPLAGGENEQFF.